The 16 T cell receptor beta chains listed next were all sequenced from one sample in a study of regulatory T cells in long-lasting Graves disease (dated by TCRdb to the early 2020s). The label giving this sample's time point can be read as: newly diagnosed GD, antithyroid drugs for less than 3 months. For both TCR sequencing and RNA sequencing, RNA was extracted from PBMCs using TRIzol. To prepare the library, multiplex PCR was applied. The instrument was an Illumina HiSeq 4000. iRepertoire HTBI primers and Arm-PCR amplification of CDR3 regions were used to construct TCR beta libraries. TCRdb ran its own pipeline on the public reads, namely fastp trimming at Q25 and MiXCR clone calling, and kept in-frame beta chains. Entries that share a CDR3 protein sequence are merged under the most common genes and DNA. The sample has around 450,000 distinct CDR3 sequences on record, around 16% of them singletons. More than 9% of the sample rests with the top ten.

These data also featured in a second study, about T cells in Graves' hyperthyroidism and ophthalmopathy.

This material consisted of peripheral blood mononuclear cells (PBMCs), taken at new diagnosis, from a patient treated with antithyroid drugs. These receptors came from a middle-aged man with Graves disease. Donor details come from another sample of the same person, matched by shared clones.

This clonotype was seen a handful of times. For the CDR3, the DNA is TGTGCCAGCACGAATGGGGGGGTTGACACTGAAGCTTTCTTT. Residues: CASTNGGVDTEAFF. The chain has TRBV6-2 or TRBV6-3 and TRBJ1-1; D possibly corresponds to TRBD1 (5 bases). Germline lookup yields CDR1 MNHEY and CDR2 SVGEGT. V shed 7 bases and J shed 3 bases, with 15 bases lying between them. This CDR3 comprises 14 residues.

This clonotype was counted many times. The V gene is TRBV3-1, the J gene TRBJ2-5; D remains ambiguous. Germline lookup yields CDR1 LGHDT and CDR2 YNNKEL (reference sequence). CDR3 size: 13 residues. V was cut by 2 bases and J by 5 bases, with 9 bases left in between. Here the CDR3 reads CASSQWVEETQYF. CDR3 nucleotide sequence: TGTGCCAGCAGCCAATGGGTAGAGGAGACCCAGTACTTC.

This chain links TRBV19 with TRBJ2-1; tentatively, D is TRBD1 (6 bases). The CDR3 spans 15 residues. Germline V gene sequence: CDR1 LNHDA, CDR2 SQIVND (reference sequence). The V end was cut by 0 bases, the J end by 4 bases, with 10 bases between. CDR3 sequence (DNA): TGTGCCAGTAGTATAGAGGGGACACCTTACAATGAGCAGTTCTTC. Translated, it gives CASSIEGTPYNEQFF.

Note on this clonotype: Because it lacks the conserved phenylalanine or tryptophan at the end, this CDR3 is likely a read error. The rearrangement uses TRBV12-3 or TRBV12-4 and TRBJ1-1, with a weak D call TRBD1 (5 bases). Deletions cut 5 bases from V and 4 bases from J, with 17 bases between. The CDR3 loop spans 15 amino acids. CDR3 loop: CASSTYRRSGTEAFL. The DNA of the CDR3 is TGTGCCAGCAGTACATACAGGCGGTCGGGCACTGAAGCTTTCCTT.

The table lists this clonotype with many counts. The chain combines TRBV18 with TRBJ1-3; 7 bases line up with TRBD1. CDR3 size: 15 residues. Germline V gives CDR1 KGHSH, CDR2 LQKENI. V gave up 6 bases and J gave up 2 bases; unmatched junction bases: 7. CDR3 in DNA: TGTGCCAGCTCGCCAGACAGGGCCCCTGGAAACACCATATATTTT. It is translated as CASSPDRAPGNTIYF.

This clonotype was picked up many times. V is TRBV20-1 and J is TRBJ1-1, with 9 bases that match TRBD1. This CDR3 contains 14 residues. V was pared by 3 bases and J by 6 bases, with 8 bases of the junction left unmatched. CDR1 and CDR2 from the germline V gene are DFQATT and SNEGSKA (reference sequence). This CDR3 is CSARGDRAHPEAFF. The DNA for the CDR3 is TGCAGTGCTAGGGGGGACAGGGCACACCCTGAAGCTTTCTTT.

In its sample, this clonotype was seen many times. The CDR3 bases are TGCGCCAGCAGCTTGGCTTGGAGAGGACAAGAGACCCAGTACTTC. Protein: CASSLAWRGQETQYF. The chain uses TRBV5-1 and TRBJ2-5; D is uncertain. This CDR3 spans 15 amino acids. V was shortened by 0 bases and J by 2 bases, with 11 bases between the two germline ends. Germline assignment: CDR1 SGHRS and CDR2 YFSETQ. The whole variable domain, remainder taken from reference TRBV5-1 and TRBJ2-5, is KAGVTQTPRYLIKTRGQQVTLSCSPISGHRSVSWYQQTPGQGLQFLFEYFSETQRNKGNFPGRFSGRQFSNSRSEMNVSTLELGDSALYLCASSLAWRGQETQYFGPGTRLLVL.

The chain has TRBV2 and TRBJ1-2, with 7 bases fitting TRBD1. Germline-derived CDR1 and CDR2 are SNHLY and FYNNEI. CDR3 length: 12 amino acids. The CDR3 loop reads CGAGGSNYGYTF. In DNA form, the CDR3 reads TGTGGGGCAGGGGGATCTAACTATGGCTACACCTTC.

Ten or more counts support this clonotype. The chain is built from TRBV3-1 and TRBJ2-2; 7 positions agree with TRBD2. The V gene end was trimmed by 4 bases and the J gene end by 7 bases; junction bases not matched to a gene: 9. CDR3 length: 15 amino acids. Germline V CDR1 and CDR2: LGHDT, YNNKEL (reference sequence). Here the CDR3 DNA reads TGTGCCAGCAGCCTCGGACTAGGTCGGGGCGGGGAGCTGTTTTTT. Translation: CASSLGLGRGGELFF.

The rearrangement joins TRBV29-1 to TRBJ1-4, with D uncertain. CDR1 is SQVTM, CDR2 ANQGSEA, per germline. The CDR3 length is 12 residues. Trimming left V 6 bases short and J 5 bases short, with 10 bases between. In nucleotides, the CDR3 is TGCAGCGTCCCGGACGGCAATGAAAAACTGTTTTTT. Its translation is CSVPDGNEKLFF.

The gene calls are TRBV6-1 and TRBJ2-5; D possibly corresponds to TRBD2 (6 bases). The CDR3 length is 13 residues. Per germline, CDR1 MNHNS and CDR2 SASEGT. V lost 5 bases and J 5 bases, leaving 12 bases between the germline ends. CDR3 bases: TGTGCCAGCAGTACCCGGGAGTCCGAGACCCAGTACTTC. Its translation: CASSTRESETQYF.

This clonotype was found many times. The chain joins TRBV11-2 to TRBJ2-1; a possible D gene is TRBD2 (5 bases). The CDR3 has 16 residues. Germline CDR1 SGHAT, CDR2 FQNNGV. V lost 5 bases and J 3 bases, leaving 17 bases between the germline ends. The CDR3 here is CASSLVAGGNYNEQFF. CDR3 coding DNA: TGTGCCAGCAGCCTAGTGGCAGGAGGTAACTACAATGAGCAGTTCTTC.

This chain connects TRBV10-3 to TRBJ2-1, with 7 bases fitting TRBD2. V dropped 0 bases and J dropped 1; count of bases not matched to a gene: 0. The germline V gene has CDR1 ENHRY and CDR2 SYGVKD. This CDR3 has 15 amino acids. This CDR3 reads CAISESGGSYNEQFF. The CDR3 DNA is TGTGCCATCAGTGAGTCCGGGGGGTCCTACAATGAGCAGTTCTTC.

This clonotype was seen ten or more times. The chain recombines TRBV28 with TRBJ2-5; unclear D gene. The CDR3 has 14 amino acids. The V gene lost 7 bases and the J gene lost 1 base, with 13 bases spanning the gap. Germline V gene sequence: CDR1 MDHEN, CDR2 SYDVKM. The CDR3, as DNA: TGTGCCAGCACTGCACGCGGCCGCCAAGAGACCCAGTACTTC. It encodes CASTARGRQETQYF.

Ten or more counts support this clonotype. The chain's CDR3 is CSASMAGGTTDTQYF. CDR3 DNA: TGCAGTGCTAGCATGGCGGGAGGAACCACAGATACGCAGTATTTT. V usage is TRBV20-1 and J usage is TRBJ2-3, with TRBD2 matching over 8 bases. The CDR3 sequence is 15 residues long. Per germline, CDR1 DFQATT and CDR2 SNEGSKA (reference sequence). With V trimmed by 3 bases and J by 2 bases, 7 bases remained unmatched.

This clonotype was detected ten times or more. This may come from a read error, since a much larger clone is one base off. The rearrangement links TRBV7-9 to TRBJ2-5, with unresolved D. V was clipped by 1 base and J by 7 bases, with 4 bases between them. The CDR3 consists of 11 residues. CDR1 is SEHNR and CDR2 is FQNEAQ in the germline V gene (reference sequence). The CDR3 region has the DNA TGTGCCAGCAGCTTAGAGGGGACCCAGTACTTC. Translating it yields CASSLEGTQYF.